This T cell receptor beta chain originates from a study of blood T cell repertoires in COVID-19. Turning to the study itself: Specimens from acute and convalescent COVID-19 originated in the United States, Italy and Spain. T cells, B-cell-depleted T cells, or PBMCs provided the cDNA or gDNA that served as material.

Authors' analysis steps: Researchers report that nucleated cell counts were estimated from reference gene primer amplification. The table came from immunoSEQ multiplex PCR; TCRdb's copy has only in-frame clones and leaves some out. V and J calls and clone size follow that table, whereas D and trimming were derived from the DNA. The sample has over 100,000 clones, over 70% seen once; the top ten hold roughly 15%. Material: peripheral blood. The sequence derives from a man aged 50 to 59 with acute or convalescent COVID-19.

The DNA of the CDR3 is TGTGCCAGCTCACAAGGGGGACTAGCGGGAGACGAGCAGTACTTC. Protein product: CASSQGGLAGDEQYF. The J gene is TRBJ2-7, the V gene TRBV18; 14 bases are shared with TRBD2. CDR3 length: 15 amino acids. Germline CDR1 is KGHSH and CDR2 is LQKENI. V trimming: 4 bases; J trimming: 5 bases; junction bases outside the gene matches: 4. Full variable domain (remainder filled in from reference TRBV18 and TRBJ2-7): NAGVMQNPRHLVRRRGQEARLRCSPMKGHSHVYWYRQLPEEGLKFMVYLQKENIIDESGMPKERFSAEFPKEGPSILRIQQVVRGDSAAYFCASSQGGLAGDEQYFGPGTRLTVT.